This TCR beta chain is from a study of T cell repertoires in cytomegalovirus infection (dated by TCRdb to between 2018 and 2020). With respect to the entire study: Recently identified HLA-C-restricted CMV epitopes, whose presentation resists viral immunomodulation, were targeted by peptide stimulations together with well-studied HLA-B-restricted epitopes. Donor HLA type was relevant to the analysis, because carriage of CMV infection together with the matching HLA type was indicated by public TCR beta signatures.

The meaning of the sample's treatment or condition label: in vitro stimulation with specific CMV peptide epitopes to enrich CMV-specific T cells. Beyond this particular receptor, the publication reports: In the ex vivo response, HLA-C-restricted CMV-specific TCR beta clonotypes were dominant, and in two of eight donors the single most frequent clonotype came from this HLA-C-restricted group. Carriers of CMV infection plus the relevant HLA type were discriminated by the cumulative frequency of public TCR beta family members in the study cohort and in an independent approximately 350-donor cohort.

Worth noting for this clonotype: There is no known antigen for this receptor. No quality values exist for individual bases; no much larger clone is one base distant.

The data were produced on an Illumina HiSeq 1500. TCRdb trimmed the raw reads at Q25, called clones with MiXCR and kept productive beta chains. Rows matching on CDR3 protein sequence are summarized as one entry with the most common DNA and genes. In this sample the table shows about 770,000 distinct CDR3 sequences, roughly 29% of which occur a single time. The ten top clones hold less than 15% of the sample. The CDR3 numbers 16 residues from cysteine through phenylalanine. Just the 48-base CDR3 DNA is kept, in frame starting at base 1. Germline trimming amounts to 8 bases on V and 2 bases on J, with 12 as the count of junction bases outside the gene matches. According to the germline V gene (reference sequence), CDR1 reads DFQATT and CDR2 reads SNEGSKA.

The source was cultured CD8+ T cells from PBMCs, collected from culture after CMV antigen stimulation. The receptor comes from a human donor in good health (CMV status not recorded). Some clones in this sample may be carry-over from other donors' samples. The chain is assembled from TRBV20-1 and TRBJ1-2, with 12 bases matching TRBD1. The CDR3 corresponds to CSCPGTGGESNYGYTF. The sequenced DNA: TGCAGTTGTCCCGGGACAGGGGGCGAAAGCAACTATGGCTACACCTTC.